In this sample, the clone carrying this TCR beta chain turned up a few times. Its antigen is not known. This entry is derived from a study of response to subunit inactivated influenza vaccine. Notes on the study in general: The authors suggested that few new T cells are recruited per seasonal influenza vaccination.

The ends were cut back, 3 bases at V and 14 bases at J, with 14 bases in the middle. In germline, CDR1 is SGHTA, CDR2 FQGNSA. CDR3 length: 13 residues. TCRdb re-analysed the RT-PCR reads in MiXCR, keeping a single row per CDR3 protein. The sample has around 580,000 distinct CDR3 sequences, 12% to 15% seen once. The sequence was collected from a man aged 45-60 years who received an inactivated influenza vaccine. The chain employs TRBV7-2 and TRBJ1-6; D gene uncertain. The source was PBMCs from blood, collected roughly 12 days after vaccination. The CDR3 DNA reads as TGTGCCAGCAGCTTGCCCTCCAAGTTGTCCCTCCACTTT. Translated, it gives CASSLPSKLSLHF.